The rows below give T cell receptor beta chains drawn from one sample of a study of CD8 T cells in ankylosing spondylitis. TCRdb passed the 5' RACE reads through MiXCR, listing each CDR3 protein once. The sample contains about 130,000 distinct CDR3 sequences, 9.3% of which appear only once. The sequencing input was blood, either unsorted or a sorted T cell fraction (not recorded which). Source of these receptors: a male donor with ankylosing spondylitis or in good health (not recorded which). Both conserved end residues are part of each CDR3. A D gene is named only where the DNA matches it firmly. Some rows have no size entry. The others give once, few or many, or a class for an expanded clone.

CDR3 DNA: TGTGCCAGCACCTCTAGCGGGAGGGGTCTGGGGTTCTTC; CDR3 protein: CASTSSGRGLGFF; V gene: TRBV6-2/TRBV6-3; CDR3 length: 13; D gene: TRBD2; J gene: TRBJ2-1; clone size: many
CDR3 DNA: TGTGCCAGCAGCCCCTTTCGGGAGTGGGCAGATACGCAGTATTTT; CDR3 protein: CASSPFREWADTQYF; V gene: TRBV4-2; CDR3 length: 15; D gene: NA; J gene: TRBJ2-3; clone size: NA
CDR3 DNA: TGCAGTGCTAGTGTGGGTCAAGAGACCCAGTACTTC; CDR3 protein: CSASVGQETQYF; V gene: TRBV20-1; CDR3 length: 12; D gene: NA; J gene: TRBJ2-5; clone size: many
CDR3 DNA: TGCAGTGCTCAAGGACAGGGGGCAAACATTCAGTACTTC; CDR3 protein: CSAQGQGANIQYF; V gene: TRBV20-1; CDR3 length: 13; D gene: TRBD1; J gene: TRBJ2-4; clone size: many
CDR3 DNA: TGTGCCAGCAGCATCCTCGACAGGGCGACTGAAGCTTTCTTT; CDR3 protein: CASSILDRATEAFF; V gene: TRBV21-1; CDR3 length: 14; D gene: NA; J gene: TRBJ1-1; clone size: many
CDR3 DNA: TGTGCCATCAGCCCCGGGACAGAGGGTTTCGGCACCTTC; CDR3 protein: CAISPGTEGFGTF; V gene: TRBV10-3; CDR3 length: 13; D gene: TRBD1; J gene: TRBJ1-2; clone size: NA
CDR3 DNA: TGCAGTGCCCCAACCTTAGTATCCAATGAGCAGTTCTTC; CDR3 protein: CSAPTLVSNEQFF; V gene: TRBV20-1; CDR3 length: 13; D gene: NA; J gene: TRBJ2-1; clone size: many
CDR3 DNA: TGTGCCACCAGTGGAATCAGCCCGCCTAATACGCAGTATTTT; CDR3 protein: CATSGISPPNTQYF; V gene: TRBV24-1; CDR3 length: 14; D gene: NA; J gene: TRBJ2-3; clone size: NA
CDR3 DNA: TGTGCCAGCAGTACAACTAGATTCTACGAGCAGTACTTC; CDR3 protein: CASSTTRFYEQYF; V gene: TRBV7-2; CDR3 length: 13; D gene: NA; J gene: TRBJ2-7; clone size: few
CDR3 DNA: TGCAGTGCTAATGGTGGAAGCAATCAGCCCCAGCATTTT; CDR3 protein: CSANGGSNQPQHF; V gene: TRBV20-1; CDR3 length: 13; D gene: NA; J gene: TRBJ1-5; clone size: many
CDR3 DNA: TGTGCTAGTGGTCCCACAATCGAAGCTTTCTTT; CDR3 protein: CASGPTIEAFF; V gene: TRBV12-5; CDR3 length: 11; D gene: NA; J gene: TRBJ1-1; clone size: few
CDR3 DNA: TGTGCCAGCAGCATAACTTCTGGCGCCTACAATGAGCAGTTCTTC; CDR3 protein: CASSITSGAYNEQFF; V gene: TRBV7-6; CDR3 length: 15; D gene: NA; J gene: TRBJ2-1; clone size: many
CDR3 DNA: TGTGCCAGCAGTTTTGGACTCCTGGGAGGCTACACCTTC; CDR3 protein: CASSFGLLGGYTF; V gene: TRBV6-5; CDR3 length: 13; D gene: NA; J gene: TRBJ1-2; clone size: many
CDR3 DNA: TGTGCCAGCAGCTTGGTCGGGGATTTCGAGCAGTACTTC; CDR3 protein: CASSLVGDFEQYF; V gene: TRBV5-5; CDR3 length: 13; D gene: NA; J gene: TRBJ2-7; clone size: many
CDR3 DNA: TGCGCCAGCAGCTTGGACCTCGACAGGGCCGAGCAGTACTTC; CDR3 protein: CASSLDLDRAEQYF; V gene: TRBV5-1; CDR3 length: 14; D gene: TRBD1; J gene: TRBJ2-7; clone size: NA
CDR3 DNA: TGCAGTGCTAGGGTAGGGGGCGTTAGCACAGATACGCAGTATTTT; CDR3 protein: CSARVGGVSTDTQYF; V gene: TRBV20-1; CDR3 length: 15; D gene: TRBD1; J gene: TRBJ2-3; clone size: many
CDR3 DNA: TGTGCCAGCACCCTGGGTGCGGATAGCAATCAGCCCCAGCATTTT; CDR3 protein: CASTLGADSNQPQHF; V gene: TRBV5-6; CDR3 length: 15; D gene: NA; J gene: TRBJ1-5; clone size: many
CDR3 DNA: TGTGCCAGCAGCCCTCTCCTTCTTAGCTCCTACGAGCAGTACTTC; CDR3 protein: CASSPLLLSSYEQYF; V gene: TRBV7-9; CDR3 length: 15; D gene: NA; J gene: TRBJ2-7; clone size: NA
CDR3 DNA: TGCGCCAGCAGCTCCGGGACAGATCTCTACGAGCAGTACTTC; CDR3 protein: CASSSGTDLYEQYF; V gene: TRBV5-1; CDR3 length: 14; D gene: TRBD1; J gene: TRBJ2-7; clone size: many
CDR3 DNA: TGTGCCAGCCCAGGGGGTAATGAGCAGTTCTTC; CDR3 protein: CASPGGNEQFF; V gene: TRBV27; CDR3 length: 11; D gene: TRBD1; J gene: TRBJ2-1; clone size: many
CDR3 DNA: TGTGCCTCTCGGGGTCCCATTAACACCGGGGAGCTGTTTTTT; CDR3 protein: CASRGPINTGELFF; V gene: TRBV28; CDR3 length: 14; D gene: NA; J gene: TRBJ2-2; clone size: few
CDR3 DNA: TGCGCCAGCAGCTTGTACCAGGGGGCGTACAATGAGCAGTTCTTC; CDR3 protein: CASSLYQGAYNEQFF; V gene: TRBV5-1; CDR3 length: 15; D gene: TRBD1; J gene: TRBJ2-1; clone size: NA
CDR3 DNA: TGCGCCAGCAGCTCTGGACTAGCGGGATACACAGATACGCAGTATTTT; CDR3 protein: CASSSGLAGYTDTQYF; V gene: TRBV5-1; CDR3 length: 16; D gene: TRBD2; J gene: TRBJ2-3; clone size: many
CDR3 DNA: TGTGCCAGCAGCGTATACGGGGTGGATGAAAAACTGTTTTTT; CDR3 protein: CASSVYGVDEKLFF; V gene: TRBV9; CDR3 length: 14; D gene: NA; J gene: TRBJ1-4; clone size: many
CDR3 DNA: TGCAGTGCTCGCCTTAGCGGGAGGAACGAGCAGTACTTC; CDR3 protein: CSARLSGRNEQYF; V gene: TRBV20-1; CDR3 length: 13; D gene: TRBD2; J gene: TRBJ2-7; clone size: NA
CDR3 DNA: TGCGCCAGCCGAGAGTCCCAGGGGGCGTACACTGAAGCTTTCTTT; CDR3 protein: CASRESQGAYTEAFF; V gene: TRBV5-1; CDR3 length: 15; D gene: TRBD1; J gene: TRBJ1-1; clone size: few
CDR3 DNA: TGTGCCAGCAGCGTAGGGGGTAGCGGGAGCTCCTACAATGAGCAGTTCTTC; CDR3 protein: CASSVGGSGSSYNEQFF; V gene: TRBV9; CDR3 length: 17; D gene: TRBD2; J gene: TRBJ2-1; clone size: many
CDR3 DNA: TGTGCCAGCAGCTTAGACCGGGTCAACACTGAAGCTTTCTTT; CDR3 protein: CASSLDRVNTEAFF; V gene: TRBV7-2; CDR3 length: 14; D gene: NA; J gene: TRBJ1-1; clone size: many
CDR3 DNA: TGTGCCAGCAGTCGACAGGGCTATGGGGAGACCCAGTACTTC; CDR3 protein: CASSRQGYGETQYF; V gene: TRBV27; CDR3 length: 14; D gene: TRBD1; J gene: TRBJ2-5; clone size: many
CDR3 DNA: TGTGCCAGCAGCTTAGTGGCTAGCGGGAGAGTCACAGATACGCAGTATTTT; CDR3 protein: CASSLVASGRVTDTQYF; V gene: TRBV7-2; CDR3 length: 17; D gene: TRBD2; J gene: TRBJ2-3; clone size: many
CDR3 DNA: TGCAGCGTTGCCCTGACAGGGCGGGAGACCCAGTACTTC; CDR3 protein: CSVALTGRETQYF; V gene: TRBV29-1; CDR3 length: 13; D gene: TRBD1; J gene: TRBJ2-5; clone size: many
CDR3 DNA: TGTGCCAGCAGTTACGGGTTGGGGGCCAACGTCCTGACTTTC; CDR3 protein: CASSYGLGANVLTF; V gene: TRBV6-5; CDR3 length: 14; D gene: NA; J gene: TRBJ2-6; clone size: many
CDR3 DNA: TGTGCCAGCAGTGCCCGGGATGCGCAAACACCGAGGGAGCTGTTTTTT; CDR3 protein: CASSARDAQTPRELFF; V gene: TRBV25-1; CDR3 length: 16; D gene: NA; J gene: TRBJ2-2; clone size: many
CDR3 DNA: TGTGCTAGCAGCTTAGTTGCGGGAGACGGGACCCAGTACTTC; CDR3 protein: CASSLVAGDGTQYF; V gene: TRBV7-7; CDR3 length: 14; D gene: TRBD2; J gene: TRBJ2-5; clone size: NA
CDR3 DNA: TGCGCCAGCAGACAAGATGGAGGCACAGATACGCAGTATTTT; CDR3 protein: CASRQDGGTDTQYF; V gene: TRBV4-3; CDR3 length: 14; D gene: NA; J gene: TRBJ2-3; clone size: many
CDR3 DNA: TGTGCCAGCTCTCCGTATGGGGGTTACGAGCAGTACTTC; CDR3 protein: CASSPYGGYEQYF; V gene: TRBV18; CDR3 length: 13; D gene: NA; J gene: TRBJ2-7; clone size: many
CDR3 DNA: TGTGCCAGCAGCTTAGAATGGGGGGGGCGTCAGCCCCAGCATTTT; CDR3 protein: CASSLEWGGRQPQHF; V gene: TRBV7-8; CDR3 length: 15; D gene: NA; J gene: TRBJ1-5; clone size: few
CDR3 DNA: TGCAGTGCTAGAGATGCGGGAGTTCTTACAGATACGCAGTATTTT; CDR3 protein: CSARDAGVLTDTQYF; V gene: TRBV20-1; CDR3 length: 15; D gene: TRBD2; J gene: TRBJ2-3; clone size: many
CDR3 DNA: TGTGCCAGCAGCATCAAAGGGCTTGGCACAGATACGCAGTATTTT; CDR3 protein: CASSIKGLGTDTQYF; V gene: TRBV7-9; CDR3 length: 15; D gene: NA; J gene: TRBJ2-3; clone size: few